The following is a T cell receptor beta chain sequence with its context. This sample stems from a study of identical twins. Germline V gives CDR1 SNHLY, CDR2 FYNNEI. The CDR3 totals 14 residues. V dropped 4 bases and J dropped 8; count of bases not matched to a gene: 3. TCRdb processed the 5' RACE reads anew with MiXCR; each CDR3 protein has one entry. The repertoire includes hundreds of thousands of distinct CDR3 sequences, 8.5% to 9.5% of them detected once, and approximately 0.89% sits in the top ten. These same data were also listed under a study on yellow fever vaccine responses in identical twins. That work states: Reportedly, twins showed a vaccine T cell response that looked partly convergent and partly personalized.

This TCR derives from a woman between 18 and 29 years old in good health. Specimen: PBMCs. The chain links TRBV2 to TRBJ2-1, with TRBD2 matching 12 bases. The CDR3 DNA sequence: TGTGCCAGCAGTGCTAGCGGGGGGGGCTATGAGCAGTTCTTC. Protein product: CASSASGGGYEQFF.